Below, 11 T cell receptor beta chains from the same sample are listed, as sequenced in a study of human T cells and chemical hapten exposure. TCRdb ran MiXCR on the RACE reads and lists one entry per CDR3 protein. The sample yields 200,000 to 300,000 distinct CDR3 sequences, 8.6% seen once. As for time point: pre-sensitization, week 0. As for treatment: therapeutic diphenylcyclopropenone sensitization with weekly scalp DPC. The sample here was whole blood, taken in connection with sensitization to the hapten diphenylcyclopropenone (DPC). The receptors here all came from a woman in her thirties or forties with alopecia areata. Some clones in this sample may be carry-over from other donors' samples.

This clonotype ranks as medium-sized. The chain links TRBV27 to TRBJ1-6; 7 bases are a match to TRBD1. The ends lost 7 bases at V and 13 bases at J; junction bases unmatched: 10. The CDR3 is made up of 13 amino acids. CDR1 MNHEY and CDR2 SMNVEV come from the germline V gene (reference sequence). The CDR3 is CASKRDSLGPLHF. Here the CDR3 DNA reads TGTGCCAGCAAGAGGGACAGCCTGGGGCCCCTCCACTTT.

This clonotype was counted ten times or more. The CDR3: CASSLSAYEQYF. In nucleotides, the CDR3 is TGTGCCAGCAGTTTATCGGCCTACGAGCAGTACTTC. V is TRBV7-9 and J is TRBJ2-7; no reliable D call. The V gene lost 6 bases and the J gene lost 2 bases, with 8 bases spanning the gap. This CDR3 has 12 amino acids. Germline CDR1 and CDR2: SEHNR and FQNEAQ (reference sequence).

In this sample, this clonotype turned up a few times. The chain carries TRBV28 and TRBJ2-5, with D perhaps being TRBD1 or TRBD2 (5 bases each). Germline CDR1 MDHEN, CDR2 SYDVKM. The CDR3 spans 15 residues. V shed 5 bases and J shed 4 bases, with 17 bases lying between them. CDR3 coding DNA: TGTGCCAGCAGTACCTCCCGGGGCGCTGCAGAGACCCAGTACTTC. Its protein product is CASSTSRGAAETQYF.

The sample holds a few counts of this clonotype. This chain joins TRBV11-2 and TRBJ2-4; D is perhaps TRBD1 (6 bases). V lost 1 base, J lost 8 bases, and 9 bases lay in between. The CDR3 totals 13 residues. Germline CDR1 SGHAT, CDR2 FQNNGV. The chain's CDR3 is CASSLGHRDIQYF. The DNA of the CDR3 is TGTGCCAGCAGCTTAGGCCACAGGGACATTCAGTACTTC.

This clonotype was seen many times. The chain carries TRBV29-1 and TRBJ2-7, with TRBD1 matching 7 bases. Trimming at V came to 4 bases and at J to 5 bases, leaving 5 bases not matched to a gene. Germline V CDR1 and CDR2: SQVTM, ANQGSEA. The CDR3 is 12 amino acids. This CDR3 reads CSVGQGVHEQYF. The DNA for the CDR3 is TGCAGCGTTGGCCAGGGGGTCCACGAGCAGTACTTC.

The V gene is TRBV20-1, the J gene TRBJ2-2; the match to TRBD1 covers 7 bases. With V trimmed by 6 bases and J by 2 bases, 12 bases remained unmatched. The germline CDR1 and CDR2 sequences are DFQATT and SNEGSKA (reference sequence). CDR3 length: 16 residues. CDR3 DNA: TGCAGTGCCCATAAAAATGGACAGGTCAACACCGGGGAGCTGTTTTTT. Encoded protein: CSAHKNGQVNTGELFF.

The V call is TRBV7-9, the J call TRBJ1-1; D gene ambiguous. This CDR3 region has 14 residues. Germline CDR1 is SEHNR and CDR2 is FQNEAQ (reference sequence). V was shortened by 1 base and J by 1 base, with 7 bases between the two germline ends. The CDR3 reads CASSLDPGNTEAFF. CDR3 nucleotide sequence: TGTGCCAGCAGCTTAGATCCCGGGAACACTGAAGCTTTCTTT.

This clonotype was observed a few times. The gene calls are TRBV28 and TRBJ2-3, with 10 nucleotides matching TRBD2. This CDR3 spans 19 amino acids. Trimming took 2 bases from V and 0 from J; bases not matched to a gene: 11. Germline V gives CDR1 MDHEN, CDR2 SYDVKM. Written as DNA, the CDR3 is TGTGCCAGCAGTTTAGGACCGGGACTAGCGTTCTCTAGCACAGATACGCAGTATTTT. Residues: CASSLGPGLAFSSTDTQYF.

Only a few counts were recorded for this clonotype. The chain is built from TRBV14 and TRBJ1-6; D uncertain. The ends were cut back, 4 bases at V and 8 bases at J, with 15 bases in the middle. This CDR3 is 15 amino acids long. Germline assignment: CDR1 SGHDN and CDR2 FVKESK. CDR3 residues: CASSPQLGGDSPLHF. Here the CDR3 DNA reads TGTGCCAGCAGCCCTCAGTTGGGTGGTGATTCACCCCTCCACTTT.

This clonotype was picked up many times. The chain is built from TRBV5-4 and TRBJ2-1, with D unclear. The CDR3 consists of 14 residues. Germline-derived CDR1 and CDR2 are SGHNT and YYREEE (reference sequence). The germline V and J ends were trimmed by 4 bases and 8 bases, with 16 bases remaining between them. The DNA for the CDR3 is TGTGCCAGCAGCGGAGACCCCAACAGCGATGAGCAGTTCTTC. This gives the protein CASSGDPNSDEQFF.

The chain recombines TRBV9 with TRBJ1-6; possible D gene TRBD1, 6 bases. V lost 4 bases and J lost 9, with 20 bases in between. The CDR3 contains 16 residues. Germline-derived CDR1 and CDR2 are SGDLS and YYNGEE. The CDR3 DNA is TGTGCCAGCAGCCGCGGCGGAGGGGGGGTTGGTTCACCCCTCCACTTT. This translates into CASSRGGGGVGSPLHF.